Listed below are T cell receptor beta chains from one sample, sequenced in a study of sequential checkpoint blockade in melanoma. Profiled with immunoSEQ multiplex PCR; TCRdb holds only in-frame clones, not every one. The sample records some 7,000 clones, 20% to 30% being singletons. The input for sequencing was tumor tissue (inferred from file names), taken from a patient given nivolumab and ipilimumab in sequence. Receptor source: a human donor with melanoma. Both conserved end residues are part of each CDR3. D genes are given only for firm matches. Size tells how often a clone was seen (once, few, many) or the class of an expanded clone, and some rows leave it out.

abundance	v_gene	j_gene	d_gene	CDR3nt	CDR3aa
medium-sized	TRBV6-8	TRBJ1-4	TRBD1	TGTGCCAGCAGTTACGGGACAGGAGGCCAAAAACTGTTTTTT	CASSYGTGGQKLFF
-	TRBV18	TRBJ1-5	-	TGTGCCAGCTCACCCGGGAATCCGTATAGCAATCAGCCCCAGCATTTT	CASSPGNPYSNQPQHF
many	TRBV6-8	TRBJ2-5	TRBD1	TGTGCCAGCAGCCCCCCAGAGACAGGGGGCCAAGAGACCCAGTACTTC	CASSPPETGGQETQYF
many	TRBV11-3	TRBJ2-1	TRBD2	TGTGCCAGCAGCCCCAGACTAGCCCACTATGAGCAGTTCTTC	CASSPRLAHYEQFF
medium-sized	TRBV6-8	TRBJ2-1	-	TGTGCCAGCAGCCGCCGGGAAAGACACAGCGAGCAGTTCTTC	CASSRRERHSEQFF
few	TRBV6-8	TRBJ1-3	-	TGTGCCAGCAGTTACTTAGGGGCTGGAAACACCATATATTTT	CASSYLGAGNTIYF
-	TRBV30	TRBJ1-5	TRBD1	TGTGCCTGGAGTGGGACAGGGGCGTTCCAGTCCAATCAGCCCCAGCATTTT	CAWSGTGAFQSNQPQHF
-	TRBV11-3	TRBJ2-2	-	TGTGCCAGCAGCTTAGGCGGTAACACCGGGGAGCTGTTTTTT	CASSLGGNTGELFF
many	TRBV6-8	TRBJ2-1	TRBD2	TGTGCCAGCAGTCTAGCGGGAGTTTACAATGAGCAGTTCTTC	CASSLAGVYNEQFF
-	TRBV5-1	TRBJ2-6	TRBD1	TGCGCCAGCAGCTTGGGACAGGGGGCCGGAGGGGCCAACGTCCTGACTTTC	CASSLGQGAGGANVLTF
-	TRBV28	TRBJ2-1	-	TGTGCCAGCAGGCGACCCCTTTCCAGCAATGAGCAGTTCTTC	CASRRPLSSNEQFF
few	TRBV11-3	TRBJ1-3	TRBD1	TGTGCCAGCAGCTCCCCTCTGGGGACAGGATTCGGCTCCATATATTTT	CASSSPLGTGFGSIYF
-	TRBV6-8	TRBJ1-2	-	TGTGCCAGCAGTTACTCGCCCGGACCCTATGGCTACACCTTC	CASSYSPGPYGYTF
-	TRBV19	TRBJ1-1	TRBD1	TGTGCCAGTAGGACAGGGTCGTCGACTGAAGCTTTCTTT	CASRTGSSTEAFF
many	TRBV11-3	TRBJ2-1	-	TGTGCCAGCAGCTTAGTGGACTCAAGATGGTTGTATGAGCAGTTCTTC	CASSLVDSRWLYEQFF
-	TRBV9	TRBJ1-1	-	TGTGCCAGCAGCGTGGGTCGGAACACTGAAGCTTTCTTT	CASSVGRNTEAFF
-	TRBV28	TRBJ2-3	-	TGTGCCAGCAGCTCCGGGGGGCGCACAGATACGCAGTATTTT	CASSSGGRTDTQYF
-	TRBV29-1	TRBJ1-1	-	TGCAGCGTTGTACGGGGTAGTTACACTGAAGCTTTCTTT	CSVVRGSYTEAFF
-	TRBV14	TRBJ2-3	TRBD2	TGTGCCAGCAGCCAAGATAGCGGGAGGCGCACAGATACGCAGTATTTT	CASSQDSGRRTDTQYF
-	TRBV4-1	TRBJ2-3	-	TGCGCCAGCAGCATCCGAGGGATGGATACAGATACGCAGTATTTT	CASSIRGMDTDTQYF
medium-sized	TRBV15	TRBJ1-2	-	TGTGCCACCAGCAGAGATCTTGGAAGCGACGATGGCTACACCTTC	CATSRDLGSDDGYTF
-	TRBV7-6	TRBJ1-5	TRBD1	TGTGCCAGCAGCCAAGATGACAGGGGGGATCAGCCCCAGCATTTT	CASSQDDRGDQPQHF
-	TRBV19	TRBJ1-1	-	TGTGCCAGTAGTAAGGCAGGGGAGAACACTGAAGCTTTCTTT	CASSKAGENTEAFF
few	TRBV9	TRBJ2-6	-	TGTGCCAGCAGCGGTTGGACAGTACCGTCGGTGGGGGCCAACGTCCTGACTTTC	CASSGWTVPSVGANVLTF
few	TRBV7-6	TRBJ1-2	-	TGTGCCAGCAGCTTCGCCCAACGGATAGGCTATGGCTACACCTTC	CASSFAQRIGYGYTF
-	TRBV6-8	TRBJ1-1	-	TGTGCCAGCACCAAACTCTACAGGGACACTGAAGCTTTCTTT	CASTKLYRDTEAFF
-	TRBV18	TRBJ1-1	-	TGTGCCAGCTCACCAGAGAACCTGGGTGGGGGACAAGCTTTCTTT	CASSPENLGGGQAFF
-	TRBV6-8	TRBJ2-1	TRBD2	TGTGCCAGCAGCTACGGGACTAGCGGTTACAATGAGCAGTTCTTC	CASSYGTSGYNEQFF
many	TRBV11-3	TRBJ2-1	TRBD1	TGTGCCAGCAGCAGCAGGGACAGGGGATCCCCCGGTGAGCAGTTCTTC	CASSSRDRGSPGEQFF
few	TRBV11-3	TRBJ2-2	-	TGTGCCAGCAGCTTAGTGTCAGTATTGACCGGGGAGCTGTTTTTT	CASSLVSVLTGELFF
-	TRBV6-8	TRBJ2-2	TRBD2	TGTGCCAGCAGGGCCCGGACTAGCGGGGGGACCGGGGAGCTGTTTTTT	CASRARTSGGTGELFF